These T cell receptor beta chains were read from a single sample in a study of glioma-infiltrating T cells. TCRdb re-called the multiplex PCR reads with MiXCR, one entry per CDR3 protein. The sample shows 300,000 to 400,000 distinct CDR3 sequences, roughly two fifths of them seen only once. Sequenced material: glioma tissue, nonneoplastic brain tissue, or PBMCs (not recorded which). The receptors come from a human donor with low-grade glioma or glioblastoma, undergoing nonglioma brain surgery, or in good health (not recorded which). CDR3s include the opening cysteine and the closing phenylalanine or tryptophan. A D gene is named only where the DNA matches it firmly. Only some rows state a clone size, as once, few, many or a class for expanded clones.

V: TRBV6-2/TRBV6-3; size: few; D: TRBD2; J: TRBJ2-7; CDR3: CASSRRLARVGVYEQYF; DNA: TGTGCCAGCAGTCGGAGACTAGCGCGCGTCGGGGTCTACGAGCAGTACTTC
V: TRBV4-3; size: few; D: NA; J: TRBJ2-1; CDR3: CASSQGIVNEQFF; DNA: TGCGCCAGCAGCCAAGGAATAGTCAATGAGCAGTTCTTC
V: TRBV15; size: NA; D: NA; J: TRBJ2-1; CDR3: CATSRDMDPYNEQFF; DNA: TGTGCCACCAGCAGAGACATGGACCCCTACAATGAGCAGTTCTTC
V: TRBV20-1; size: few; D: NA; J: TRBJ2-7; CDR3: CSASGPSYEQYF; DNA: TGCAGTGCTAGCGGCCCATCCTACGAGCAGTACTTC
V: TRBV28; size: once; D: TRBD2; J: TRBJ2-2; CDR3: CASSLWSSGRAPNTGELFF; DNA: TGTGCCAGCAGTTTATGGAGTAGCGGGAGGGCCCCGAACACCGGGGAGCTGTTTTTT
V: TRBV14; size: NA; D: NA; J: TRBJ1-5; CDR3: CASSQLGAGTQHF; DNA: TGTGCCAGCAGCCAACTAGGCGCCGGGACGCAGCATTTT
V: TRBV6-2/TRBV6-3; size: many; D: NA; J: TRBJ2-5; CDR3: CASSSGTGPTSLRETQYF; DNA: TGTGCCAGCAGTTCCGGGACGGGACCGACGTCCCTGAGGGAGACCCAGTACTTC
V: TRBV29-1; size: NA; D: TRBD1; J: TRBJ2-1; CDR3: CSVPDRGWGYNEQFF; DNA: TGCAGCGTGCCGGACAGGGGATGGGGCTACAATGAGCAGTTCTTC
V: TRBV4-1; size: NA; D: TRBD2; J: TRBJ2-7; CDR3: CASSQANGLAGVQSYEQYF; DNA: TGCGCCAGCAGCCAAGCAAATGGACTAGCGGGAGTTCAATCCTACGAGCAGTACTTC
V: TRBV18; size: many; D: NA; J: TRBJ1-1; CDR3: CASSPPTGMNTEAFF; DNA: TGTGCCAGCAGTCCCCCCACAGGGATGAACACTGAAGCTTTCTTT
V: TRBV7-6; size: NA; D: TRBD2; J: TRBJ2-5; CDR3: CASTRTSGRETQYF; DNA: TGTGCCAGCACCCGGACTAGCGGTAGAGAGACCCAGTACTTC
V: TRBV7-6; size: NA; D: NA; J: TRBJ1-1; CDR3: CASSVTLGETEAFF; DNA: TGTGCCAGCAGCGTTACGCTGGGCGAGACTGAAGCTTTCTTT
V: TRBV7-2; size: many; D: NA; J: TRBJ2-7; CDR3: CASTLGREGYEQYF; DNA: TGTGCCAGCACCCTTGGAAGGGAAGGATACGAGCAGTACTTC
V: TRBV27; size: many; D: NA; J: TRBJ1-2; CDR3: CASSWTANYGYTF; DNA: TGTGCCAGCAGTTGGACAGCAAACTATGGCTACACCTTC
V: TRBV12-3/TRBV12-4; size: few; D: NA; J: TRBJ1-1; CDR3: CASSGLGAEAFF; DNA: TGTGCCAGCAGTGGATTGGGGGCTGAAGCTTTCTTT
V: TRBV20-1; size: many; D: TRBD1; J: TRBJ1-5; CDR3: CSARTGGAGDQPQHF; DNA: TGCAGTGCCAGGACAGGGGGCGCGGGGGATCAGCCCCAGCATTTT
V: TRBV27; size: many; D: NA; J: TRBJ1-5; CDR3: CASSLGRADQPQHF; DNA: TGTGCCAGCAGTTTGGGCAGGGCAGATCAGCCCCAGCATTTT
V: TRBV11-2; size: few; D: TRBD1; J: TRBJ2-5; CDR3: CASSPTGTGGRQTQYF; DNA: TGTGCCAGCAGCCCAACCGGGACAGGGGGACGACAGACCCAGTACTTC
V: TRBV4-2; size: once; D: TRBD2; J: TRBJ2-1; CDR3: CASSQVVLAGGYNEQFF; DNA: TGTGCCAGCAGCCAAGTGGTATTAGCGGGAGGCTACAATGAGCAGTTCTTC
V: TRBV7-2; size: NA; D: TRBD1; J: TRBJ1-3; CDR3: CASSARTGTGNTIYF; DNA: TGTGCCAGCAGCGCCCGGACAGGGACTGGAAACACCATATATTTT
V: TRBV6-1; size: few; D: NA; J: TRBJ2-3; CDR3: CATATGTSTDTQYF; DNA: TGTGCCACCGCGACAGGGACTAGCACAGATACGCAGTATTTT
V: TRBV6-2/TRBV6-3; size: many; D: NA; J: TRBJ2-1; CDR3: CASGTVLGNEQFF; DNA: TGTGCCAGCGGGACGGTGTTAGGAAATGAGCAGTTCTTC
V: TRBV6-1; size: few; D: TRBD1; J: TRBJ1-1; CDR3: CASSDRDRFVAFF; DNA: TGTGCCAGCAGTGACCGGGACAGGTTTGTGGCTTTCTTT
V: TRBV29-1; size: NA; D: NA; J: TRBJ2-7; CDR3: CSVAVDRRDEQYF; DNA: TGCAGCGTTGCCGTGGACCGAAGGGACGAGCAGTACTTC
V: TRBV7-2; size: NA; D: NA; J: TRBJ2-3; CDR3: CASSPPGNTQCF; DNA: TGTGCCAGCAGCCCCCCAGGGAATACGCAGTGTTTT
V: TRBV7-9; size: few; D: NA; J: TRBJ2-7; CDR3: CASSSRATGTYEQYF; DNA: TGTGCCAGCAGCTCCAGGGCGACTGGCACCTACGAGCAGTACTTC
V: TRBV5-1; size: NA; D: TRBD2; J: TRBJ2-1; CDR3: CASSLTSASYNEQFF; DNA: TGCGCCAGCAGCTTAACTAGCGCGTCCTACAATGAGCAGTTCTTC
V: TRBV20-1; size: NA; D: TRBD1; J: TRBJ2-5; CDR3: CSARQGLRETQYF; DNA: TGCAGTGCCCGACAGGGCCTGCGAGAGACCCAGTACTTC
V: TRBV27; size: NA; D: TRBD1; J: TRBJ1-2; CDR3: CASRRTGYDFYTF; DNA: TGTGCCAGCAGGCGGACAGGCTACGATTTCTACACCTTC
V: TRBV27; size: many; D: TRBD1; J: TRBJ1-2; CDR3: CASSPSGGSGGYTF; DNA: TGTGCCAGCAGTCCCTCAGGGGGCTCAGGCGGCTACACCTTC
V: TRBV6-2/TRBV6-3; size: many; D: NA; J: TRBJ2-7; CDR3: CASSSAGEQYF; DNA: TGTGCCAGCAGTTCCGCGGGGGAGCAGTACTTC
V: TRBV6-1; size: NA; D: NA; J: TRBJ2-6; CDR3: CASSSSEGGTGANVLTF; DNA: TGTGCCAGCAGTTCAAGTGAAGGGGGAACTGGGGCCAACGTCCTGACTTTC
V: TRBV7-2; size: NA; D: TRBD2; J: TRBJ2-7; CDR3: CASSLTSSGNSYEQYF; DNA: TGTGCCAGCAGCTTAACCTCTAGCGGAAACTCCTACGAGCAGTACTTC
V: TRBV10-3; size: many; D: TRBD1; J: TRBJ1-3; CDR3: CAIGPGGSGNTIYF; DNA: TGTGCCATCGGACCAGGGGGCTCTGGAAACACCATATATTTT
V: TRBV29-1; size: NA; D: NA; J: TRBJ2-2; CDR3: CSVQWHQSGELFF; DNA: TGCAGCGTTCAGTGGCACCAATCCGGGGAGCTGTTTTTT
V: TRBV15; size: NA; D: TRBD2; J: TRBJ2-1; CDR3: CATSRIGEGVGYNEQFF; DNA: TGTGCCACCAGCAGAATTGGGGAGGGAGTTGGGTACAATGAGCAGTTCTTC
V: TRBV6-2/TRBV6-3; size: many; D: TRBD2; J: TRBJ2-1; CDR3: CASRSSGYNEQFF; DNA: TGTGCCAGCAGGTCTAGCGGGTACAATGAGCAGTTCTTC
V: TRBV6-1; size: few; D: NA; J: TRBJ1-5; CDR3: CASSDSAGCQQPQHF; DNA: TGTGCCAGCAGTGATAGTGCGGGTTGCCAACAGCCCCAGCATTTT
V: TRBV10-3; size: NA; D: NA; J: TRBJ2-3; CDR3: CAIRDNTDTQYF; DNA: TGTGCCATCAGGGACAACACAGATACGCAGTATTTT
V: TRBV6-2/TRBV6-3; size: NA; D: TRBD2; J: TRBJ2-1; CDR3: CASSNRDYHAYNEQFF; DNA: TGTGCCAGCAGTAACCGGGACTACCATGCCTACAATGAGCAGTTCTTC
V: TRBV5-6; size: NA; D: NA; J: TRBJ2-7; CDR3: CASSLDILAVGGEQYF; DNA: TGTGCCAGCAGCTTGGATATTTTAGCTGTCGGGGGCGAGCAGTACTTC
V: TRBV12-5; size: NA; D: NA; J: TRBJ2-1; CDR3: CASGLALHNEQFF; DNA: TGTGCTAGTGGTTTGGCCCTTCACAATGAGCAGTTCTTC
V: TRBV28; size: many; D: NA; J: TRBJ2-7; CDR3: CASSPGSSYEQYF; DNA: TGTGCCAGCAGCCCCGGGAGCTCCTACGAGCAGTACTTC
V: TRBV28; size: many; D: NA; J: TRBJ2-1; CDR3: CASLQATSYNEQFF; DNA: TGTGCCAGCCTACAGGCAACCTCCTACAATGAGCAGTTCTTC
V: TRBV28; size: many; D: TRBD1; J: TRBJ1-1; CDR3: CASSHRQGISEAFF; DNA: TGTGCCAGCAGTCACCGACAGGGGATCTCTGAAGCTTTCTTT
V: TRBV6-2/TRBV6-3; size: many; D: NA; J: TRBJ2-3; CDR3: CASSYSAWIGTDTQYF; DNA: TGTGCCAGCAGTTACTCGGCTTGGATAGGCACAGATACGCAGTATTTT
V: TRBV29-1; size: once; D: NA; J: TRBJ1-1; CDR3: CSVSGGRKVDTEAFF; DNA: TGCAGCGTGTCCGGGGGGCGCAAGGTGGACACTGAAGCTTTCTTT
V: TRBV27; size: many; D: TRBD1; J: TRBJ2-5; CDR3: CASSLIGTGVRETQYF; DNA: TGTGCCAGCAGTTTAATCGGGACAGGGGTTCGGGAGACCCAGTACTTC
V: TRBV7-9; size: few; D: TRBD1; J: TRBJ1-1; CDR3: CASSTPPGQMNTEAFF; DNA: TGTGCCAGCAGCACCCCCCCGGGACAGATGAACACTGAAGCTTTCTTT
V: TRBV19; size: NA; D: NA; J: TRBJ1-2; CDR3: CASSFTAYGYTF; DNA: TGTGCCAGTAGTTTCACAGCCTATGGCTACACCTTC
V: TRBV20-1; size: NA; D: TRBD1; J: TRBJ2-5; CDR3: CSASRPDRGLETQYF; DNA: TGCAGTGCCAGCAGGCCGGACAGGGGGCTCGAGACCCAGTACTTC
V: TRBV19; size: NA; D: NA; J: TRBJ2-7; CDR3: CASSLSPWNEQYF; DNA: TGTGCCAGTAGTCTCTCTCCCTGGAACGAGCAGTACTTC
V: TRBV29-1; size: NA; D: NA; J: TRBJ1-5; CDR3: CSVDIDLSNQPQHF; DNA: TGCAGCGTTGACATAGACCTGAGCAATCAGCCCCAGCATTTT